This T cell receptor (beta chain) was identified during a study of cytomegalovirus exposure and HLA in healthy donors (dated by TCRdb to between 2016 and 2019). Study-level background: An earlier analysis of several hundred of the donors reported about 300 Gb of sequence data and 95 million to 120 million unique TCR beta sequences obtained from around 170 million T cells. Donor age, sex, ethnicity and CMV serostatus were compiled together with the repertoire data. A later analysis re-examined previously published TCR beta repertoires from just over 650 donors and added high-resolution HLA genotyping to investigate patterns of TCR occurrence. An earlier analysis of some 500 of the donors used high-throughput TCR beta sequencing to judge whether each TCR beta V gene segment behaved as functional or pseudogenic. Several DR-DQ haplotypes were treated as single units for association and clustering because of strong linkage in the cohort. Rather than using new phenotypic data, the later analysis identified candidate immune exposures from TCR beta sequences and from how often those sequences occurred across donors. All discovery cohort repertoires had been generated using a single sequencing platform. On average, around 240,000 unique TCR beta nucleotide sequences were sequenced per donor among several hundred genotyped donors of the cohort, with roughly a sixth of those sequences being non-productive. Along with the approximately 700-subject first cohort, a separate validation cohort of over a hundred different subjects was used. About 330 gigabases of sequencing data and around 85 million unique TCR sequences made up an early release that covered 640 HLA-typed donors. The study profiled the T cell repertoires of about 640 subjects by immunosequencing and related them to cytomegalovirus serostatus. To predict cytomegalovirus infection status, the study brought together high-throughput TCR immunosequencing, statistical association of individual TCRs with disease status, and machine learning. Class I and class II HLA loci were covered by the typing at four-digit resolution. Genome-wide SNP genotypes for about three fifths of the roughly 670 donors were used in a later genetic analysis, which treated that subset as a discovery cohort. Among the roughly 400 genotyped donors, roughly 80% belonged to the genetic ancestry cluster associated with self-reported Caucasian donors. The aim of the study was to test whether cataloging public T cell receptors could identify signatures of past pathogen exposure. The number of donors typed differed by locus, with about 629-630 for A, B, C, DRB1 and DQB1, around 500 for DQA1, 600 to 610 for DPA1, and some 440 for DPB1. Study-wide findings and limitations: An association between a missense DCLRE1C variant and V-gene and J-gene trimming of TCR beta chains was found in a later genetic analysis and replicated in an independent cohort. Correlated functional status among segregating V segments might reflect linkage disequilibrium, but an unknown experimental factor could not be ruled out. The authors suggested that the approach could potentially be extended to other disease states and immunological phenotypes. CMV serostatus was the only immune exposure information available for the cohort. A total of about 180 TCR beta chains were listed by the study as associated with cytomegalovirus. Several of the top co-occurrence clusters appeared to be linked to parvovirus B19, influenza, CMV and Epstein-Barr virus, according to a later analysis. In a later analysis, TCR association rates were found to vary across HLA loci, with the most associated TCRs seen for DRB1 alleles and the fewest for HLA-C alleles. A later analysis found that HLA-associated TCR beta chains were more clonally expanded and had lower generation probabilities than equally common non-associated chains. According to a later analysis, most CMV-associated TCR beta chains appeared to be HLA-restricted, and the HLA associations seemed to be driven largely by CMV exposure. The 87-base-pair reads could not distinguish some IMGT-functional V segments, including TRBV6-2 and TRBV6-3, so those segments were excluded. Only TCR beta chains were sequenced in this cohort, and the absence of alpha or paired-chain data limited detectable features. Because counts were too low, around 17 rarely observed V segments, including chromosome 9 orphons, were left out of the earlier analysis of 587 of the donors. Strong co-occurrence of HLA alleles, especially DR and DQ, made assigning TCR associations to individual alleles difficult. Broadly in line with IMGT annotations, most TCR beta V segments showed up in productive rearrangements about 87% or about 30% of the time in an earlier analysis of around 550 of the donors. Sequencing depth was assumed to be roughly uniform across donors in the presence/absence analyses, though that assumption may not hold. A later genetic analysis reported fewer N-insertions in productive TCRs among donors in an Asian-associated ancestry cluster than the roughly 700-donor mean. A further reported finding was that TCR beta sequences accurately predicted the HLA-A and HLA-B alleles for most subjects in the first cohort. In both the original and validation cohorts, the classifier was reported to diagnose cytomegalovirus status with high specificity and sensitivity. Across donors, most TCR sequences were observed very rarely, whereas some public TCRs were present in many individuals. Because HLA typing was missing for some donors at each locus, association tests included only the typed subset. In a later analysis, some 17,000 TCR beta sequences were associated with specific HLA alleles at a false discovery rate of 0.05. Three of the identified cytomegalovirus-associated TCR beta chains were confirmed in vitro to be specific for cytomegalovirus antigens. A cluster of highly shared sequence variants was judged likely to be a technical artifact of the sequencing pipeline.

Preparation of the library involved the immunoSEQ multiplex PCR assay. For the multiplex PCR, a mixture combining 60 forward primers for TCR Vbeta segments and 13 reverse primers for TCR Jbeta segments was used. A multiplex PCR assay on genomic DNA amplified the CDR3 region of rearranged TCR beta genes. The amplified TCR beta libraries were sequenced on the Illumina HiSeq System as 87-base-pair reads. On the study's bioinformatics: A later analysis counted about 80 million unique TCR beta chains across the 550 to 700 repertoires, and around 12 million of these chains were shared by at least two donors. To remove PCR and sequencing errors, raw reads were error-corrected and collapsed into unique sequences using a nearest-neighbor algorithm that merged closely related sequences. To assign V, D and J gene segments, CDR3 sequences were aligned to IMGT reference sequences. For a sequence to be retained, a match of at least six nucleotides to both a V gene segment and a J gene segment was required. A rearrangement counted as productive if the CDR3 had no stop codons and remained in frame with V and J, and every other rearrangement counted as non-productive. CDR3 was defined according to IMGT convention as the region running from the second conserved V-encoded cysteine to the conserved J-encoded phenylalanine. The earlier analysis of some 600 of the donors excluded sequences that lacked an unambiguous match to a single V gene segment. In an earlier analysis of 587 of the donors, a V segment was called functional when productive rearrangements were above 56.7%, and segregating when the standard deviation between donors exceeded 5%. To diagnose cytomegalovirus status from the catalog of TCR beta chain sequences, a statistical classification framework was built. In a later analysis, V and J genes were assigned by comparing TCR nucleotide sequences against IMGT/GENE-DB human TR gene sequences. In a later analysis, CDR3 sequences and most-parsimonious VDJ recombination scenarios were assigned using the TCRdist pipeline. In a later analysis, every TCR beta chain was defined by the combination of its CDR3 amino acid sequence and its V-gene family, and reads without a unique V-gene family were dropped. A later analysis removed nearly 600 highly shared, low-generation-probability nucleotide sequences to deal with suspected cross-contamination and a sequencing artifact. In a later analysis, a clonal expansion index was calculated for each public chain from normalized within-repertoire ranks of inferred template counts. In a later analysis, generation probabilities were computed with a VDJ recombination model fitted to out-of-frame rearrangements, and the resulting probabilities were checked against IGoR. In a later analysis, hypergeometric tests were used to score TCR-TCR, TCR-HLA and TCR-CMV co-occurrence, with a repertoire-size bias correction applied to TCR pairs. In a later analysis, false discovery rates were estimated by permuting HLA or CMV assignments 20 times. A later analysis grouped co-occurring TCRs with DBSCAN, adding TCRdist sequence similarity when clustering within HLA-allele-positive subsets. Repertoires with fewer than 30,000 or more than 120,000 public chains, plus five repertoires with anomalous nucleotide sharing, were excluded from co-occurrence clustering. Here the immuneACCESS table is served through TCRdb, limited to in-frame sequences with V and J called. Missing clones are a known gap in these copies; in checked studies unresolved V genes cover under half, and the rest lacks a known reason. The V and J calls and the clone size are those of that table, but D and trimming were determined from the DNA. The sample profile shows fewer than 200,000 clones; roughly 79% of them were found once. Roughly 1.3% of the sample belongs to the ten largest clones.

As concerns this clone: Its antigen has not been determined. Within one base of it there is no much larger clone, and no base qualities were kept.

The cohort comprised some 730 healthy bone marrow donors. At the time of sampling, all cohort members were nominally healthy, though unrecorded immune exposures were likely present. The donor tested CMV seronegative and was one of the 352 seronegative cohort members. A peripheral blood sample was provided by each donor, and peripheral blood mononuclear cells were used for TCR beta sequencing. Genomic DNA extraction from the blood cell samples was performed with the Qiagen DNeasy Blood Extraction Kit. V is pruned by 5 bases and J by 2 bases, leaving 4 bases of the junction without a gene match. From a lookup of the germline V gene (reference sequence), CDR1 and CDR2 are MNHEY and SMNVEV. CDR3 length: 15 amino acids, cysteine to phenylalanine. Kept here is only the CDR3 DNA, which spans 45 bases and is read in frame from base 1.

Specimen: PBMCs. The chain links TRBV27 with TRBJ2-7; TRBD2 fits 12 bases in the junction. The TCR was taken from a woman aged 45-65 years in good health and CMV-seronegative. The DNA reads TGTGCCAGCAGTACGAGGACTAGCGGGACCTACGAGCAGTACTTC. The translation is CASSTRTSGTYEQYF.